The T cell receptor (beta chain) under discussion was sequenced for a study of identical twins. Each CDR3 protein is one row after TCRdb ran MiXCR on the 5' RACE reads. There are approximately 680,000 distinct CDR3 sequences in the sample; about 7.1% occur only once, and 1.5% to 2% lies in the top ten. This clonotype was seen at least ten times. What it recognizes is unknown. General study results and limits: Diverse VJ usage suggested most zero-insertion clonotypes were not invariant T cells.

Germline V CDR1 and CDR2: KGHDR, SFDVKD. The CDR3 contains 15 residues. Deletions cut 8 bases from V and 8 bases from J, with 23 bases between. Separately, the same data were catalogued under a study of yellow fever vaccine responses in identical twins.

The receptor was isolated from a woman between 18 and 29 years old in good health. This rearrangement joins TRBV24-1 to TRBJ1-2; a weak D match, TRBD1 (5 bases). The sample taken for sequencing was PBMCs. This CDR3 reads CATIRYLSGRDGYTF. CDR3 coding DNA: TGTGCCACCATACGATACCTCAGCGGGCGGGACGGCTACACCTTC.